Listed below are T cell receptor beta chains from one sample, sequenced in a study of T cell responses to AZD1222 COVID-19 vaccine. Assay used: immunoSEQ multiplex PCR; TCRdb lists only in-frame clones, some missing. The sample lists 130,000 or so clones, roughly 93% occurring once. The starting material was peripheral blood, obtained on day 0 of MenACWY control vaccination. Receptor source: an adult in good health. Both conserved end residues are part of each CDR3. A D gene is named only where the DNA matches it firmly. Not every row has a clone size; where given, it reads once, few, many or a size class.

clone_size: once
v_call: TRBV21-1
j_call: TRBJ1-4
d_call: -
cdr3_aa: CASSGSRTGVNEKLFF
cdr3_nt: TGTGCCAGCAGCGGAAGCAGGACAGGTGTAAATGAAAAACTGTTTTTT

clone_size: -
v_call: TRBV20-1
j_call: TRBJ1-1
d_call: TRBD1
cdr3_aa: CSATPDRQAFF
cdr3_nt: TGCAGTGCTACCCCGGACAGGCAAGCTTTCTTT

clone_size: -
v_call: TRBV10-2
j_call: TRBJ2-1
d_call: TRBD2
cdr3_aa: CASKGLDAYNEQFF
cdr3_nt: TGCGCCAGCAAGGGACTAGACGCATACAATGAGCAGTTCTTC

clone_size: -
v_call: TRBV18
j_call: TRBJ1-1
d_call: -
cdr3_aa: CASSPDGNTEAFF
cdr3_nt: TGTGCCAGCTCACCCGACGGAAACACTGAAGCTTTCTTT

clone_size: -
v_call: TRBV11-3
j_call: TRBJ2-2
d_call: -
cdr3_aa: CASSPSRGNGELFF
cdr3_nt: TGTGCCAGCAGCCCTAGTCGGGGAAATGGGGAGCTGTTTTTT

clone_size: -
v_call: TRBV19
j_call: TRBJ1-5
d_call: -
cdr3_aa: CASSIGGHSNQPQHF
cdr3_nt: TGTGCCAGTAGTATTGGGGGACACAGCAATCAGCCCCAGCATTTT

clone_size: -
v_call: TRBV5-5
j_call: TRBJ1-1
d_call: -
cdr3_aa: CASSFATGLPEAFF
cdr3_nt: TGTGCCAGCAGCTTCGCCACCGGGTTACCTGAAGCTTTCTTT

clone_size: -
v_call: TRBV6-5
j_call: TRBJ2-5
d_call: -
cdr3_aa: CATLGGETQYF
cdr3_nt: TGTGCCACCCTTGGGGGCGAGACCCAGTACTTC

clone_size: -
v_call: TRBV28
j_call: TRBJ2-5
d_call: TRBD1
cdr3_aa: CASSPGTGKQETQYF
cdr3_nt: TGTGCCAGCAGTCCCGGGACAGGGAAGCAAGAGACCCAGTACTTC

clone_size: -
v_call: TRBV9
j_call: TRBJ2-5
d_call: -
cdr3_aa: CASSVGRSQETQYF
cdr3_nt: TGTGCCAGCAGCGTAGGAAGGTCCCAAGAGACCCAGTACTTC

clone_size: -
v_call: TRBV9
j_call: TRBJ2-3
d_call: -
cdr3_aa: CASSLHLTDTQYF
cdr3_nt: TGTGCCAGCAGCCTCCATCTGACAGATACGCAGTATTTT

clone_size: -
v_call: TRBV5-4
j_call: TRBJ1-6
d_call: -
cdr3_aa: CASSHDTRTIGSPLHF
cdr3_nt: TGTGCCAGCAGCCACGACACTCGGACTATAGGTTCACCCCTCCACTTT

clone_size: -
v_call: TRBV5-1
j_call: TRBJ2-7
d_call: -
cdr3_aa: CASSLPRGGLTYEQYF
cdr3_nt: TGCGCCAGCAGCCTACCCAGGGGGGGGCTGACCTACGAGCAGTACTTC

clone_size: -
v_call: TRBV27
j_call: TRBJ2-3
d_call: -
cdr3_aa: CASSLTWASKTDTQYF
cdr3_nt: TGTGCCAGCAGCCTAACCTGGGCTAGCAAGACAGATACGCAGTATTTT

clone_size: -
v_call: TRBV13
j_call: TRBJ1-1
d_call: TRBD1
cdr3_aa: CASRRSGTAEAFF
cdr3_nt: TGTGCCAGCAGACGGTCCGGGACAGCTGAAGCTTTCTTT

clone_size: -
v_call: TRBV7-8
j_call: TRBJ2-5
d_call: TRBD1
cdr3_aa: CASSPRQGGETQYF
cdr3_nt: TGTGCCAGCAGCCCTAGACAGGGTGGAGAGACCCAGTACTTC

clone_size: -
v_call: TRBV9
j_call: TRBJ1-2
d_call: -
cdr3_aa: CASSVGSLANYGYTF
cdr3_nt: TGTGCCAGCAGCGTAGGGTCCCTCGCTAACTATGGCTACACCTTC

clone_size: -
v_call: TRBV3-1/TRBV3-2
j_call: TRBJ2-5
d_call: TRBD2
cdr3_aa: CASSQRGEGETQYF
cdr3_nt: TGTGCCAGCAGCCAACGGGGGGAGGGGGAGACCCAGTACTTC

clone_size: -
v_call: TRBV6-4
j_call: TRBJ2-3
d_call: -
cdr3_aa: CASSDGISTDTQYF
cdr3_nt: TGTGCCAGCAGTGATGGAATTAGCACAGATACGCAGTATTTT

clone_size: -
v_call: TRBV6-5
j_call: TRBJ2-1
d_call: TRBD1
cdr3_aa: CASSYSQGAYNEQFF
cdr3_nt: TGTGCCAGCAGTTACTCGCAGGGGGCCTACAATGAGCAGTTCTTC

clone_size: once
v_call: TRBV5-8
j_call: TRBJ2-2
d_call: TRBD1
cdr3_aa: CASSLLDRATGELFF
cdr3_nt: TGTGCCAGCAGTCTACTGGACAGGGCAACCGGGGAGCTGTTTTTT

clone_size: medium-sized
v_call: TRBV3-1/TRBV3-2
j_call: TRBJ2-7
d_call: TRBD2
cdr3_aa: CASSFLGEGNEQYF
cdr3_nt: TGTGCCAGCAGCTTCCTGGGGGAGGGGAACGAGCAGTACTTC

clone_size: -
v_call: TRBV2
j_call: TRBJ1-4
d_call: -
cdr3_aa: CASSEFRGEKLFF
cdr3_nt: TGTGCCAGCAGTGAGTTTAGGGGGGAAAAACTGTTTTTT

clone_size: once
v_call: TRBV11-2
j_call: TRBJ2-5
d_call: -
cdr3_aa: CASSPTGGQETQYF
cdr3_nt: TGTGCCAGCAGCCCGACTGGAGGTCAAGAGACCCAGTACTTC

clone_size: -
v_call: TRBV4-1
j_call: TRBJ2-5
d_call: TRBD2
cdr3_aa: CASSQDDRTSGATQYF
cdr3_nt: TGCGCCAGCAGCCAAGATGACAGGACTAGCGGGGCAACCCAGTACTTC

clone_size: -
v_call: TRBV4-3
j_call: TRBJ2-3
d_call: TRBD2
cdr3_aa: CASSQEAGGSHTQYF
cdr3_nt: TGCGCCAGCAGCCAAGAAGCGGGGGGGAGCCATACGCAGTATTTT

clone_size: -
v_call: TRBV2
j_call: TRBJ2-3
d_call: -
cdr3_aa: CASSKTNALSTDTQYF
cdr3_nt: TGTGCCAGCAGCAAGACAAATGCCCTTAGCACAGATACGCAGTATTTT

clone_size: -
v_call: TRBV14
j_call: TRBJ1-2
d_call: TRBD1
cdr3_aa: CASGVQGAEGYTF
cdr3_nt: TGTGCCAGCGGTGTTCAGGGGGCAGAAGGCTACACCTTC

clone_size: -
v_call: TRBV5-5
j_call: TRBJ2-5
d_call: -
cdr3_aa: CASSLGRLVATQYF
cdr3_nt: TGTGCCAGCAGCTTGGGTCGGCTAGTGGCGACCCAGTACTTC

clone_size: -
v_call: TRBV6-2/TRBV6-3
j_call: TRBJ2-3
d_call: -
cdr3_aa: CASSSWQMETDTQYF
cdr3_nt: TGTGCCAGCAGTTCATGGCAGATGGAGACAGATACGCAGTATTTT

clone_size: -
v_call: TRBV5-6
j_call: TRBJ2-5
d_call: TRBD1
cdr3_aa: CASSSTGDGEETQYF
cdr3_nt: TGTGCCAGCAGCTCGACAGGGGACGGGGAAGAGACCCAGTACTTC